This T cell receptor beta chain was recorded in a study of CD8 T cells in Susac syndrome. Overall study findings and caveats: Only a relatively small number of individuals were included in the TCR sequencing and HLA analysis.

As concerns this clonotype: Its antigen is undetermined.

Reverse transcription of roughly 0.5 to 1 ug RNA was carried out with random hexamers. The CDR3 of TCR beta was amplified by immunoSEQ multiplex PCR across 54 Vbeta and 13 Jbeta. Using its own MiXCR run on the immunoSEQ multiplex PCR reads, TCRdb lists one record per CDR3 protein. The table records about 200,000 distinct CDR3 sequences, about 95% of them present only once. TEMRA cells were FACS-enriched, and CD8+ and CD4+ T cells were isolated negatively. This CDR3 spans 15 amino acids. Germline CDR1 is SGHDT and CDR2 is YYEEEE. V was pared by 4 bases and J by 0 bases, with 11 bases between. This TCR came from a human donor in good health. This rearrangement joins TRBV5-6 to TRBJ2-1; D is uncertain. Material for sequencing was CD4+ T cells from PBMCs. DNA for the CDR3: TGTGCCAGCAGCGTTCCCCGTCCCTCCTACAATGAGCAGTTCTTC. Its translation: CASSVPRPSYNEQFF.